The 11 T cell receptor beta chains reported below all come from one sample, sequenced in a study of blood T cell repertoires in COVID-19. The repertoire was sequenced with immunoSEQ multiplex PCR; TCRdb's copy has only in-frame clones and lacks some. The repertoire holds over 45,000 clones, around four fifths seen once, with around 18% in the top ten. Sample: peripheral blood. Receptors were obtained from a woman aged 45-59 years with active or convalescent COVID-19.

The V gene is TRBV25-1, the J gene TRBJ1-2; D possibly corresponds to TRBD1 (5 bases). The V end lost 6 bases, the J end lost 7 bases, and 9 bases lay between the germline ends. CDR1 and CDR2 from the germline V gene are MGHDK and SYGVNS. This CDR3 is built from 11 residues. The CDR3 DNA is TGTGCCAGCAGATTCGGGGGTGGCTACACCTTC. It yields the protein CASRFGGGYTF.

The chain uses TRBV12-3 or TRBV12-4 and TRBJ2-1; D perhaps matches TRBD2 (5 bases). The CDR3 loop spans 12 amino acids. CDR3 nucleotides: TGTGCGGGCGGGCCCTCCTACAATGAGCAGTTCTTC. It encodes CAGGPSYNEQFF.

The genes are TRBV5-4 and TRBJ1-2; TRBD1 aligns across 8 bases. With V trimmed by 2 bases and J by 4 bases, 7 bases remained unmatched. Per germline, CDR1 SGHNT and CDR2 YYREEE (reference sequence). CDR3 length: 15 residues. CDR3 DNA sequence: TGTGCCAGCAGCTTTCCGGGACAGGCTACCTATGGCTACACCTTC. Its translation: CASSFPGQATYGYTF.

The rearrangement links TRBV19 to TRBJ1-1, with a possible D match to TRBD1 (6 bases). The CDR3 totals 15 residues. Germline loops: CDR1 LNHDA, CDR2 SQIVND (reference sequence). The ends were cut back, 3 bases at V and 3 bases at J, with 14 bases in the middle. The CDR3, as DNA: TGTGCCAGTAGTATCGCGGGGGCGGGAGACACTGAAGCTTTCTTT. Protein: CASSIAGAGDTEAFF.

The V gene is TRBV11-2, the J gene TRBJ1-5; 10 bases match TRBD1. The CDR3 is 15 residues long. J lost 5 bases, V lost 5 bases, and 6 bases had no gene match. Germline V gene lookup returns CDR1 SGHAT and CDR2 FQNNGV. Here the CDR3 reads CASSGGTGDDQPQHF. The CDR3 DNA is TGTGCCAGCAGCGGAGGGACAGGGGATGATCAGCCCCAGCATTTT. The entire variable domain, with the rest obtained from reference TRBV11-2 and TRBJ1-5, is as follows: EAGVAQSPRYKIIEKRQSVAFWCNPISGHATLYWYQQILGQGPKLLIQFQNNGVVDDSQLPKDRFSAERLKGVDSTLKIQPAKLEDSAVYLCASSGGTGDDQPQHFGDGTRLSIL.

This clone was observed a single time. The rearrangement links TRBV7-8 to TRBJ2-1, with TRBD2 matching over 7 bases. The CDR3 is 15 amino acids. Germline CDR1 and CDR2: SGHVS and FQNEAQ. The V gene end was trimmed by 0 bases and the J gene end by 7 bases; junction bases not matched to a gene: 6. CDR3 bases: TGTGCCAGCAGCTTAGCTAGGCGGGGGACTAATGAGCAGTTCTTC. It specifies CASSLARRGTNEQFF.

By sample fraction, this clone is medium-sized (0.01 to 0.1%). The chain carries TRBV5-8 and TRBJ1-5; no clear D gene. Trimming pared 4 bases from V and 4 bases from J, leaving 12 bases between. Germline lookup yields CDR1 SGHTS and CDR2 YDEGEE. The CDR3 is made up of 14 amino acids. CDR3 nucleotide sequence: TGTGCCAGCAGCCCCCGGGTGAGGAATCAGCCCCAGCATTTT. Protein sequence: CASSPRVRNQPQHF.

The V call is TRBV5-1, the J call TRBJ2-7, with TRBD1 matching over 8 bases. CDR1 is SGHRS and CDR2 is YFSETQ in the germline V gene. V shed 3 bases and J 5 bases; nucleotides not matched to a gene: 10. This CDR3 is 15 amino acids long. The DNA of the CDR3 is TGCGCCAGCAGCTGGGGGACAGGTGCGATCCACGAGCAGTACTTC. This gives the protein CASSWGTGAIHEQYF.

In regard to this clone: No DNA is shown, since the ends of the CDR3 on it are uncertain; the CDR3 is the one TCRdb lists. Here the CDR3 reads CASSTSGLAGNEQFF. The V and J genes are TRBV6-4 and TRBJ2-1; the table calls TRBD2, which could not be checked here. The CDR3 sequence runs 15 residues, both termini included. The germline V gene encodes CDR1 MRHNA and CDR2 SNTAGT.

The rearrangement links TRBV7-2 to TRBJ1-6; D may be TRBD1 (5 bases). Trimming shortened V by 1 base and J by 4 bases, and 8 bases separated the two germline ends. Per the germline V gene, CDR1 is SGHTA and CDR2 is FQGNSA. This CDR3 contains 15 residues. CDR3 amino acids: CASSLGTYYNSPLHF. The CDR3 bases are TGTGCCAGCAGCTTAGGGACATATTATAATTCACCCCTCCACTTT.

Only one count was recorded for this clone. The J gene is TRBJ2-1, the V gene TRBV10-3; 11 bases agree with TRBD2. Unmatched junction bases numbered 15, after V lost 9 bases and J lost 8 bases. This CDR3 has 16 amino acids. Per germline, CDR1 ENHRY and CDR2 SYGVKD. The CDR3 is CAIRRTSGYTIDEQFF. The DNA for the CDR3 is TGTGCCATACGCCGGACTAGCGGGTATACAATCGATGAGCAGTTCTTC.